The entry that follows covers one TCR beta chain sequence. Its cognate antigen has yet to be identified. Base-call qualities are not available, and no considerably larger clone is one nucleotide away. The data are from a study of blood T cell repertoires in COVID-19 (dated by TCRdb to between 2020 and 2021). Background for the entire study: The collaborator samples originated in the United States, Italy and Spain and spanned the acute and convalescent phases of COVID-19. The material from the prospective study consisted of cDNA or gDNA derived from T cells, B-cell-depleted T cells, or PBMCs. Subjects who had been exposed to COVID-19, were actively infected with it, or had recovered from it provided the deeply sampled blood TCRbeta repertoires that made up the dataset. A freely available public database, intended as a resource for researchers studying the immune response to SARS-CoV-2, is where the repertoires were released. Samples were obtained from the ongoing ImmuneRACE study (first 160 participants) and from about 1,300 subjects provided by 6 global collaborators. The sample metadata nearly always contained a de-identified subject ID, COVID-19 status, age in years and sex. HLA class I and class II types, where available, came from metadata supplied by the sample provider rather than from assay-based typing.

Each collaborating institution followed its own protocols to collect whole blood in K2EDTA tubes. For TCRbeta analysis, collaborators shipped samples as frozen whole blood, isolated PBMCs, or DNA extracted from either of those sample types. TCRbeta CDR3 regions were amplified from genomic DNA by means of the immunoSEQ Assay, a bias-controlled multiplex PCR. Per the source publication's procedure: The number of nucleated cells in each sample was estimated from the amplification of reference gene primers within the assay. To quantify the absolute abundance of each unique TCRbeta CDR3 rearrangement, sequence reads were collapsed and filtered. For each sample, productive Simpson clonality was calculated as the square root of Simpson's diversity index over productive rearrangements. This immuneACCESS table, as held by TCRdb, lists in-frame sequences with V and J called but not all clones. Of the missing ones, under half trace to an unresolved V gene in checked studies; the others have no known cause. The DNA gave D and trimming, while V, J and clone size come from that table. The sample data list some 130,000 clones, and roughly 84% of these were observed just once. The ten largest clones represent approximately 1.5% of the sample.

Study-wide findings and limitations: The quantity of clinical and demographic metadata differed by source and by participant and was supplied without curation.

Sequencing was performed on peripheral blood. The receptor comes from a man aged 60 to 75 with acute or convalescent COVID-19.

CDR3 loop: CASSFDRAADTQYF. The DNA sequence is as follows: TGCGCCAGCAGCTTCGACAGGGCCGCAGATACGCAGTATTTT. The chain is encoded by TRBV5-1 joined to TRBJ2-3; 7 central nucleotides agree with TRBD1. CDR1 and CDR2, looked up from the germline V gene, are SGHRS and YFSETQ. The CDR3 runs 14 amino acids, cysteine and phenylalanine included. Just CDR3 DNA is preserved here, 42 bases in frame from base 1. Germline trimming: 2 bases from V, 4 bases from J; junction bases outside gene matches: 4.